Below are 9 T cell receptor beta chains sequenced from a single sample in a study of early T cells in non-severe SARS-CoV-2 infection. TCRdb ran MiXCR on the 5' RACE reads and lists one entry per CDR3 protein. The sample contains about 69,000 distinct CDR3 sequences, roughly a tenth of which appear only once. Material for sequencing was whole blood. These receptors were collected from an adult who was a healthcare worker with PCR-confirmed SARS-CoV-2 infection or an uninfected control (not recorded which).

The chain recombines TRBV5-1 with TRBJ1-1; no reliable D call. This CDR3 spans 14 amino acids. V was cut by 2 bases and J by 3 bases, with 11 bases left in between. Germline lookup yields CDR1 SGHRS and CDR2 YFSETQ. The CDR3 spells CASSFSPEDTEAFF. The CDR3 DNA reads TGCGCCAGCAGCTTTTCACCGGAGGACACTGAAGCTTTCTTT.

This clonotype was seen repeatedly, ten times or more. The gene calls are TRBV7-8 and TRBJ2-1, with a tentative D call TRBD2 (7 bases). This CDR3 is built from 12 residues. Germline loops: CDR1 SGHVS, CDR2 FQNEAQ. Trimming took 4 bases from V and 8 from J, leaving 9 bases between them. The CDR3 sequence is CASSWGGDEQFF. The CDR3 coding sequence is TGTGCCAGCAGCTGGGGGGGCGATGAGCAGTTCTTC. Using reference TRBV7-8 and TRBJ2-1 for the parts outside the CDR3, the full variable domain is GAGVSQSPRYKVAKRGQDVALRCDPISGHVSLFWYQQALGQGPEFLTYFQNEAQLDKSGLPSDRFFAERPEGSVSTLKIQRTQQEDSAVYLCASSWGGDEQFFGPGTRLTVL.

The table lists this clonotype with many counts. V and J are TRBV10-2 and TRBJ1-1, with D hard to call. Germline V lookup: CDR1 WSHSY, CDR2 SAAADI. The CDR3 covers 11 residues. Trimming took off 8 bases at V and 10 bases at J, with 14 bases between the two ends. CDR3 DNA sequence: TGCGCCAGCGGGTACGTTGGTGCAGCTTTCTTT. It translates to CASGYVGAAFF.

V gene TRBV10-3 combines with J gene TRBJ2-3; perhaps TRBD2 as D (6 bases). The CDR3 runs to 14 residues. Germline loops: CDR1 ENHRY, CDR2 SYGVKD. With 3 bases removed from V and 5 bases from J, the gap between germline ends came to 12 bases. The CDR3 bases are TGTGCCATCAGTGATCCGGGAGATAAAGATACGCAGTATTTT. Translating it yields CAISDPGDKDTQYF.

This clonotype was observed at least ten times. The gene calls are TRBV7-3 and TRBJ2-1; 10 nucleotides match TRBD2. Germline CDR1 SGHTA, CDR2 FQGTGA. The CDR3 loop spans 15 amino acids. The ends lost 2 bases at V and 8 bases at J; junction bases unmatched: 6. This CDR3 reads CASSLGLAGVDEQFF. DNA of the CDR3: TGTGCCAGCAGCTTAGGTCTAGCGGGAGTAGATGAGCAGTTCTTC.

V is TRBV12-5 and J is TRBJ1-2; TRBD1 matches 8 bases. J was trimmed by 1 base and V by 1 base; bases with no gene match: 2. The germline V gene encodes CDR1 LGHNT and CDR2 FRNRAP. The length of the CDR3 is 15 residues. CDR3 DNA sequence: TGTGCTAGTGGTTTGGCGGACAGGGATAACTATGGCTACACCTTC. Translated, it gives CASGLADRDNYGYTF.

This clonotype was observed many times. The chain uses TRBV15 and TRBJ2-5; 9 nucleotides match TRBD1. The CDR3 contains 15 residues. Per the germline V gene, CDR1 is LNHNV and CDR2 is YYDKDF (reference sequence). The V and J ends lost 1 base and 3 bases, in that order; junction bases with no gene match: 3. The CDR3 nucleotides are TGTGCCACCAGCAGAGGGGGGACAGGGAAAGAGACCCAGTACTTC. Translation: CATSRGGTGKETQYF.

This clonotype came up a few times. V gene TRBV10-3 combines with J gene TRBJ2-3; D may be TRBD2 (5 bases). Germline CDR1 is ENHRY and CDR2 is SYGVKD. The V end lost 2 bases, the J end lost 8 bases, and 14 bases lay between the germline ends. The CDR3 contains 14 residues. For the CDR3, the DNA is TGTGCCATCAGTGAGGAGGGTCTTTCGGCTACGCAGTATTTT. It codes for CAISEEGLSATQYF.

The chain carries TRBV24-1 and TRBJ1-1, with D hard to call. The CDR3 extends over 13 amino acids. CDR1 is KGHDR, CDR2 SFDVKD, per germline. The ends were cut back, 2 bases at V and 8 bases at J, with 11 bases in the middle. In nucleotides, the CDR3 is TGTGCCACCAGTGATTACCAAACCGGGGAAGCTTTCTTT. This codes for CATSDYQTGEAFF.